The 19 T cell receptor beta chains below all came from one sample that was sequenced in a study of T cell responses to AZD1222 COVID-19 vaccine. Sequencing used immunoSEQ multiplex PCR; TCRdb keeps in-frame clones, though not all of them. The sample has 130,000 or so clones; roughly 93% are singletons. The sequencing here drew on peripheral blood, taken on day 0 of AZD1222 vaccination. These receptor sequences come from an adult in good health.

This chain uses TRBV19 with TRBJ1-2, with TRBD1 matching 7 bases. Germline V lookup: CDR1 LNHDA, CDR2 SQIVND (reference sequence). After removal of 4 bases from V and 2 bases from J, the junction contained 7 bases not matched to a gene. The CDR3 length is 15 residues. CDR3 in amino acids: CASSRALGQNYGYTF. The CDR3 region has the DNA TGTGCCAGTAGTAGGGCTCTGGGACAGAACTATGGCTACACCTTC.

The chain couples TRBV18 to TRBJ1-2; weak D call: TRBD1 (5 bases). CDR1 is KGHSH and CDR2 is LQKENI in the germline V gene. Trimming removed 1 base at V and 7 bases at J, with 19 bases between. CDR3 length: 16 amino acids. The CDR3 nucleotides are TGTGCCAGCTCACCACTTCAGCAATCGGGGACTTCTGGCTACACCTTC. Protein sequence: CASSPLQQSGTSGYTF.

V is TRBV5-8 and J is TRBJ1-5; D perhaps matches TRBD1 (6 bases). Germline-derived CDR1 and CDR2 are SGHTS and YDEGEE. The CDR3 runs to 18 residues. Trimming cost V 0 bases and J 4 bases, with 20 bases left between them. CDR3: CASSLVWSQGTRNQPQHF. The DNA of the CDR3 is TGTGCCAGCAGCTTGGTATGGTCCCAGGGGACGAGGAATCAGCCCCAGCATTTT.

This sequence joins TRBV12-3 or TRBV12-4 and TRBJ1-1; 7 nucleotides match TRBD1. V trimming: 11 bases; J trimming: 4 bases; junction bases outside the gene matches: 4. This CDR3 has 11 residues. In DNA form, the CDR3 reads TGTGCCTCCGGGACAGTCACTGAAGCTTTCTTT. It codes for CASGTVTEAFF.

The chain couples TRBV28 to TRBJ2-3; D remains unclear. The CDR3 has 11 residues. The V and J ends lost 7 bases and 4 bases respectively, with 6 bases between them. Germline V lookup: CDR1 MDHEN, CDR2 SYDVKM. As DNA, the CDR3 is TGTGCCAGCACCCGCTCAGATACGCAGTATTTT. It encodes CASTRSDTQYF.

J is TRBJ2-7 and V is TRBV19; 8 bases agree with TRBD2. This CDR3 comprises 16 residues. Per germline, CDR1 LNHDA and CDR2 SQIVND (reference sequence). Trimming removed 5 bases from V and 0 bases from J; junction bases left unmatched: 9. Here the CDR3 reads CASSPVSGTLSYEQYF. CDR3 coding DNA: TGTGCCAGTAGTCCCGTTAGCGGGACCCTCTCCTACGAGCAGTACTTC.

The rearrangement uses TRBV5-1 and TRBJ2-2; D is unclear. The germline CDR1 and CDR2 sequences are SGHRS and YFSETQ. V was clipped by 3 bases and J by 2 bases, with 2 bases between them. The CDR3 has 12 residues. As DNA, the CDR3 is TGCGCCAGCAGCTCTAACACCGGGGAGCTGTTTTTT. This translates into CASSSNTGELFF.

V gene TRBV9 combines with J gene TRBJ2-2, with 15 bases identical to TRBD2. Germline CDR1 reads SGDLS; CDR2 reads YYNGEE. After removal of 0 bases from V and 8 bases from J, the junction contained 5 bases not matched to a gene. There are 17 residues in the CDR3. The CDR3 DNA reads as TGTGCCAGCAGCGTAGATAAGGGACTAGCGGGAGGAGGGGAGCTGTTTTTT. Encoded protein: CASSVDKGLAGGGELFF. The full variable domain, its missing parts supplied by reference TRBV9 and TRBJ2-2, is DSGVTQTPKHLITATGQRVTLRCSPRSGDLSVYWYQQSLDQGLQFLIQYYNGEERAKGNILERFSAQQFPDLHSELNLSSLELGDSALYFCASSVDKGLAGGGELFFGEGSRLTVL.

J is TRBJ1-5 and V is TRBV19, with a weak D call TRBD1 (5 bases). This CDR3 has 14 residues. CDR1 and CDR2 (germline): LNHDA, SQIVND (reference sequence). V was clipped by 3 bases and J by 6 bases, with 12 bases between them. CDR3 sequence (DNA): TGTGCCAGTAGTATGGGGCCGAGACGTCAGCCCCAGCATTTT. Protein: CASSMGPRRQPQHF.

The chain employs TRBV5-4 and TRBJ2-3, with TRBD2 identical over 9 bases. The CDR3 totals 17 residues. The germline gives CDR1 SGHNT, CDR2 YYREEE (reference sequence). V lost 4 bases and J lost 2; bases outside the gene matches: 11. This CDR3 reads CASSPPAGGPYTDTQYF. The CDR3 DNA follows: TGTGCCAGCAGCCCCCCCGCGGGAGGGCCTTACACAGATACGCAGTATTTT.

The CDR3 region has the DNA TGTGCCAGCAGCGAGAGACAGGGCGTCTTTGGCTACACCTTC. Residues: CASSERQGVFGYTF. The chain carries TRBV7-2 and TRBJ1-2; the match to TRBD1 covers 7 bases. The CDR3 has 14 amino acids. J lost 7 bases, V lost 5 bases, and 10 bases had no gene match. Germline V CDR1 and CDR2: SGHTA, FQGNSA.

This clone was counted once. The rearrangement uses TRBV6-1 and TRBJ2-1; 8 bases fit TRBD1. Germline CDR1 reads MNHNS; CDR2 reads SASEGT. The J segment lost 9 bases and the V segment lost 10 bases, leaving 8 bases of the junction unmatched. CDR3 length equals 12 residues. The DNA for the CDR3 is TGTGCCATCGGACAGGGCATCGGTGAGCAGTTCTTC. Translated, it gives CAIGQGIGEQFF.

The chain carries TRBV9 and TRBJ1-1; D might be TRBD1 (6 bases). V dropped 3 bases and J dropped 5 bases, with 11 bases sitting between them. The CDR3 runs 13 residues. The germline CDR1 and CDR2 sequences are SGDLS and YYNGEE. The CDR3 nucleotides read TGTGCCAGCAGCGCCAAGGGGGAGACTGAAGCTTTCTTT. The encoded protein is CASSAKGETEAFF. The full variable domain, completed using reference TRBV9 and TRBJ1-1, is DSGVTQTPKHLITATGQRVTLRCSPRSGDLSVYWYQQSLDQGLQFLIQYYNGEERAKGNILERFSAQQFPDLHSELNLSSLELGDSALYFCASSAKGETEAFFGQGTRLTVV.

The rearrangement links TRBV15 to TRBJ2-7; D unresolved. This CDR3 has 13 amino acids. CDR1 and CDR2 (germline): LNHNV, YYDKDF (reference sequence). V lost 1 base and J 3 bases, leaving 7 bases between the germline ends. CDR3 nucleotide sequence: TGTGCCACCAGCAGAGGGCCGATCTACGAGCAGTACTTC. Its protein product is CATSRGPIYEQYF.

The J gene is TRBJ2-7, the V gene TRBV5-6, with D perhaps matching TRBD2 (6 bases). The CDR3 loop spans 14 amino acids. The germline gives CDR1 SGHDT, CDR2 YYEEEE. Trimming stripped 5 bases from V and 2 bases from J, with 14 bases between. The CDR3 DNA is TGTGCCAGCAGTCCAGCCGGGAGAACCTACGAGCAGTACTTC. Translation gives CASSPAGRTYEQYF.

The rearrangement uses TRBV15 and TRBJ1-4; D is uncertain. Trimming stripped 7 bases from V and 8 bases from J, with 11 bases between. This CDR3 contains 12 residues. Looked up from germline, CDR1 is LNHNV and CDR2 is YYDKDF (reference sequence). CDR3 sequence: CATMGIGEKLFF. The CDR3 DNA is TGTGCCACCATGGGGATCGGGGAAAAACTGTTTTTT.

This clone is a singleton in its sample. The V gene is TRBV21-1, the J gene TRBJ2-5; the DNA was not used to check the table's D call, TRBD2. TRBV21-1 is designated a pseudogene. The length of the CDR3 is 16 residues. The CDR3 coding sequence is TGTGCCAGCAGCAAAGGGTCGCGGCCGATACAAGAGACCCAGTACTTC. Amino acids: CASSKGSRPIQETQYF.

The chain employs TRBV27 and TRBJ1-1; D is unresolved. V was cut by 5 bases and J by 8 bases, with 18 bases left in between. CDR1 and CDR2 from the germline V gene are MNHEY and SMNVEV (reference sequence). The CDR3 has 14 amino acids. CDR3 sequence (DNA): TGTGCCAGCAGTAAATTCACACGAAACTCGGAAGCTTTCTTT. The encoded protein is CASSKFTRNSEAFF.

The chain has TRBV28 and TRBJ1-2, with a tentative D call TRBD1 (6 bases). From germline, CDR1 is MDHEN and CDR2 SYDVKM. V lost 7 bases and J lost 4, with 10 bases in between. This CDR3 contains 12 residues. CDR3 protein: CASNRAAYGYTF. DNA of the CDR3: TGTGCCAGCAACAGGGCAGCCTATGGCTACACCTTC.